This TCR beta chain was profiled in a study of Ad26.COV2.S vaccination and SARS-CoV-2 variants. Study information: A participant enrolled in the COV1001 Ad26.COV2.S trial arm provided the sample. Overall study findings and caveats: While placebo recipients had lower spike-specific TCR breadth, vaccine recipients had more.

The data were produced by immunoSEQ multiplex PCR, yet TCRdb's version contains in-frame clones alone and is incomplete. Of fewer than 500,000 clones listed, over 75% were seen once; the top ten hold approximately 12%. Germline CDR1 reads SGHNT; CDR2 reads YYREEE (reference sequence). This CDR3 spans 14 amino acids. The V gene lost 1 base and the J gene lost 4 bases, with 11 bases spanning the gap. A word on this clone: Its antigen is not identified.

Treatment noted: some 19 received Ad26.COV2.S at low or high dose, single or two shots; 5 received placebo; per-sample allocation not given. Day 63 after the first vaccine or placebo injection was the time point for sampling. Recruitment in Boston yielded a donor of adult age, 18-55 years. The clonotype was recovered from a person between 18 and 65 years old who received the Ad26.COV2.S COVID-19 vaccine or a placebo. The sequencing here drew on peripheral blood, taken in a trial of Ad26.COV2.S vaccine versus placebo. This chain links TRBV5-4 with TRBJ1-2; D perhaps matches TRBD1 (5 bases). Here the CDR3 reads CASSLTGGAYGYTF. CDR3 in DNA: TGTGCCAGCAGCTTGACAGGCGGAGCCTATGGCTACACCTTC.